Following are 7 T cell receptor beta chains from one sample sequenced in a study of T cell changes during pregnancy in multiple sclerosis (dated by TCRdb to about 2019). Receptor amplification or capture employed the immunoSEQ multiplex PCR assay. The clones in this table, taken by TCRdb from immuneACCESS, are in-frame only. Not every clone is retained; where verified, under half of the shortfall comes from an unresolved V gene, and the cause of the rest is unknown. The sample table holds around 23,000 clones, of which 85% to 95% were seen once. The ten largest make up roughly 7% of the sample. The material was CD8+ T cells from peripheral blood mononuclear cells, obtained in the third trimester of pregnancy. These receptor sequences come from a female donor with multiple sclerosis, enrolled in a pregnancy study.

This rearrangement joins TRBV4-2 to TRBJ2-1; D is possibly TRBD2 (6 bases). Per the germline V gene, CDR1 is LGHNA and CDR2 is YNFKEQ. Trimming took off 4 bases at V and 8 bases at J, with 18 bases between the two ends. The CDR3 sequence is 15 residues long. This CDR3 is CASSLNPGVRDEQFF. The CDR3 DNA follows: TGTGCCAGCAGCCTCAACCCGGGGGTGAGGGATGAGCAGTTCTTC.

The chain couples TRBV28 to TRBJ2-4; the D gene is possibly TRBD1 (6 bases). The CDR3 is 12 residues long. Trimming stripped 11 bases from V and 2 bases from J, with 10 bases between. The germline V gene encodes CDR1 MDHEN and CDR2 SYDVKM. CDR3 in amino acids: CASGASKNIQYF. In nucleotides, the CDR3 is TGTGCCTCAGGGGCATCCAAAAACATTCAGTACTTC. Supplemented by reference TRBV28 and TRBJ2-4, the full variable domain reads DVKVTQSSRYLVKRTGEKVFLECVQDMDHENMFWYRQDPGLGLRLIYFSYDVKMKEKGDIPEGYSVSREKKERFSLILESASTNQTSMYLCASGASKNIQYFGAGTRLSVL.

By its share, this clone is medium-sized. This chain joins TRBV6-4 and TRBJ2-1; maybe TRBD2 (5 bases). Between the trimmed V and J ends, which lost 3 bases and 0 bases, there was a span of 9 bases. Germline V CDR1 and CDR2: MRHNA, SNTAGT. The CDR3 extends over 15 amino acids. The CDR3 DNA reads TGTGCCAGCAGTGATGCGGGCAGCTCCTACAATGAGCAGTTCTTC. This codes for CASSDAGSSYNEQFF.

This sequence joins TRBV5-4 and TRBJ1-4; D remains ambiguous. Germline CDR1 reads SGHNT; CDR2 reads YYREEE (reference sequence). The CDR3 spans 18 residues. With 4 bases removed from V and 4 bases from J, the gap between germline ends came to 23 bases. The CDR3 is CASSPSPETFPLNEKLFF. The CDR3 DNA follows: TGTGCCAGCAGCCCCTCGCCAGAAACCTTTCCTCTTAATGAAAAACTGTTTTTT.

The CDR3 loop is CASSYKGGGYEQYF. The CDR3 nucleotides are TGTGCCAGCAGTTACAAAGGGGGCGGGTACGAGCAGTACTTC. The chain combines TRBV6-5 with TRBJ2-7; 7 nucleotides line up with TRBD1. The CDR3 has 14 amino acids. Looked up from germline, CDR1 is MNHEY and CDR2 is SVGAGI. V lost 2 bases and J lost 4; bases outside the gene matches: 5.

The chain uses TRBV6-4 and TRBJ2-2, with TRBD2 identical over 10 bases. Germline V CDR1 and CDR2: MRHNA, SNTAGT. The CDR3 spans 16 residues. Trimming at V came to 0 bases and at J to 7 bases, leaving 5 bases not matched to a gene. The CDR3 DNA is TGTGCCAGCAGTGACTCGAGCGGGAGGGCGGTCGGGGAGCTGTTTTTT. It codes for CASSDSSGRAVGELFF.

The gene calls are TRBV7-6 and TRBJ1-3, with a weak D call TRBD1 (5 bases). V was trimmed by 5 bases and J by 2 bases, leaving 13 bases between them. This CDR3 is built from 15 residues. Looked up from germline, CDR1 is SGHVS and CDR2 is FNYEAQ. The CDR3 sequence: CASSPGLMTGNTIYF. DNA for the CDR3: TGTGCCAGCAGCCCGGGACTGATGACTGGAAACACCATATATTTT.